The 9 T cell receptor beta chains listed next were all sequenced from one sample in a study of shared clonotypes between healthy human individuals (dated by TCRdb to the early 2020s). For the CD8 naive samples, CD45RO-negative cells were positively selected for CCR7, yielding a CD45RA+CCR7+ population from which TemRA cells were excluded. The receptor library was made with the immunoSEQ multiplex PCR assay. This is the immuneACCESS table as TCRdb keeps it, with only in-frame sequences that have V and J called. A part of the clones is gone; compared with another copy, unresolved V genes explain less than half, and the rest is unexplained. Recorded for this sample are around 600,000 clones; roughly 96% of them occurred a single time. The ten most abundant clones make up about 0.11% of the sample. Sample: naive CD8+ T cells sorted from blood. Per the publication, the cell subset or site label means: CD45RA+CCR7+. The receptors shown here come from a woman aged 25 to 45 in good health.

The rearrangement uses TRBV4-1 and TRBJ2-2; 10 bases align to TRBD2. The CDR3 covers 16 residues. With 2 bases clipped from V and 3 bases from J, the junction kept 3 bases outside the gene matches. Per germline, CDR1 MGHRA and CDR2 YSYEKL. CDR3 bases: TGCGCCAGCAGCCAACGGACTAGCGGCTACACCGGGGAGCTGTTTTTT. Translating gives CASSQRTSGYTGELFF.

The chain has TRBV27 and TRBJ2-1, with 7 bases fitting TRBD1. Losses at the gene ends were 5 bases for V and 5 bases for J; bases not matched to a gene: 6. The CDR3 consists of 14 residues. CDR1 is MNHEY, CDR2 SMNVEV, per germline (reference sequence). CDR3 DNA: TGTGCCAGCAGTGCCACAACAGGGGACAATGAGCAGTTCTTC. It specifies CASSATTGDNEQFF.

The chain couples TRBV7-6 to TRBJ1-5, with D unresolved. The ends were cut back, 0 bases at V and 3 bases at J, with 9 bases in the middle. Germline loops: CDR1 SGHVS, CDR2 FNYEAQ. The CDR3 consists of 15 residues. CDR3 DNA sequence: TGTGCCAGCAGCTTAGCAGGAGGGTACAATCAGCCCCAGCATTTT. It yields the protein CASSLAGGYNQPQHF.

The chain's CDR3 is CASSYRAPNEKLFF. CDR3 sequence (DNA): TGTGCCAGCAGTTACAGGGCTCCTAATGAAAAACTGTTTTTT. The chain carries TRBV6-5 and TRBJ1-4; D is unclear. The CDR3 length is 14 residues. Per the germline V gene, CDR1 is MNHEY and CDR2 is SVGAGI. V lost 2 bases and J 3 bases, leaving 7 bases between the germline ends.

The chain joins TRBV18 to TRBJ1-2; possibly TRBD1 for D (6 bases). V gave up 0 bases and J gave up 3 bases, with 11 bases separating them. Germline CDR1 is KGHSH and CDR2 is LQKENI. There are 15 residues in the CDR3. The CDR3: CASSPPRGADYGYTF. CDR3 nucleotide sequence: TGTGCCAGCTCACCACCGCGGGGGGCCGACTATGGCTACACCTTC.

CDR3 residues: CASSLPLAGANNEQFF. DNA of the CDR3: TGTGCCAGCAGTTTGCCCCTAGCGGGAGCGAACAATGAGCAGTTCTTC. The chain is built from TRBV28 and TRBJ2-1; TRBD2 matches 10 bases. This CDR3 comprises 16 residues. Germline CDR1 and CDR2: MDHEN and SYDVKM. J lost 5 bases, V lost 3 bases, and 7 bases had no gene match.

The J gene is TRBJ1-2, the V gene TRBV6-1; 7 bases align to TRBD1. The germline V gene encodes CDR1 MNHNS and CDR2 SASEGT. The CDR3 runs 13 residues. The junction had 0 bases not matched to a gene; V was cut back by 3 bases and J by 2 bases. Here the CDR3 reads CASSEGQNYGYTF. The DNA for the CDR3 is TGTGCCAGCAGTGAGGGACAGAACTATGGCTACACCTTC.

The chain joins TRBV11-2 to TRBJ2-7, with 9 positions matching TRBD1. The CDR3 has 14 residues. After removal of 5 bases from V and 5 bases from J, the junction contained 7 bases not matched to a gene. The germline V gene encodes CDR1 SGHAT and CDR2 FQNNGV. CDR3 bases: TGTGCCAGCAGCCTCGGGACAGGGACCGACGAGCAGTACTTC. It specifies CASSLGTGTDEQYF.

This chain uses TRBV27 with TRBJ2-7; 12 bases are shared with TRBD2. The ends lost 5 bases at V and 7 bases at J; junction bases unmatched: 6. The CDR3 extends over 14 amino acids. The germline V gene encodes CDR1 MNHEY and CDR2 SMNVEV (reference sequence). DNA for the CDR3: TGTGCCAGCAGTCTAGCGGGAGGGCTCTGGGAGCAGTACTTC. This encodes CASSLAGGLWEQYF.